The 16 T cell receptor beta chains below were found in one sample sequenced in a study of T-cell reconstitution after alpha-beta-depleted transplantation in children. Unique molecular identifiers were built into the TCRbeta library. TCRdb re-derived calls from the PCR reads in MiXCR, one entry per CDR3 protein. The profile shows over 550,000 distinct CDR3 sequences, under 12% of them singletons. The sequencing here drew on PBMCs from the stem cell graft donor, taken from the stem cell graft. These receptors all come from a human donor who donated a stem cell graft to a child with acute myeloid leukemia.

The table lists this clonotype with many counts. The J gene is TRBJ2-7, the V gene TRBV6-1; 10 bases line up with TRBD2. Germline V gene sequence: CDR1 MNHNS, CDR2 SASEGT. Losses at the gene ends were 1 base for V and 5 bases for J; bases not matched to a gene: 5. The CDR3 totals 15 residues. The CDR3 protein is CASSEEASGSNEQYF. In nucleotides, the CDR3 is TGTGCCAGCAGTGAAGAGGCTAGCGGGAGTAACGAGCAGTACTTC.

This clonotype has ten or more counts. This sequence joins TRBV6-5 and TRBJ2-5; D is uncertain. Germline CDR1 MNHEY, CDR2 SVGAGI. Trimming left V 2 bases short and J 5 bases short, with 12 bases between. The CDR3 has 14 amino acids. CDR3 loop: CASSYLRPEETQYF. CDR3 DNA sequence: TGTGCCAGCAGTTACCTGAGGCCTGAGGAGACCCAGTACTTC.

This rearrangement joins TRBV29-1 to TRBJ1-5, with D perhaps TRBD1 (6 bases). Trimming took off 0 bases at V and 3 bases at J, with 15 bases between the two ends. This CDR3 has 16 residues. Germline assignment: CDR1 SQVTM and CDR2 ANQGSEA. CDR3 bases: TGCAGCGTTGAAGAGGGGGCGGGGGGACTCAATCAGCCCCAGCATTTT. Protein: CSVEEGAGGLNQPQHF.

The genes are TRBV9 and TRBJ1-2, with 8 bases identical to TRBD1. The CDR3 is made up of 14 amino acids. From germline, CDR1 is SGDLS and CDR2 YYNGEE. The V segment lost 6 bases and the J segment 8 bases; nucleotides outside the gene matches: 12. The CDR3 DNA sequence: TGTGCCAGCAACAGGGGGGGTCCCCAGGTAGGCTACACCTTC. Translating gives CASNRGGPQVGYTF.

The CDR3 here is CSELAGGSTGFYNEQFF. DNA of the CDR3: TGCAGTGAGCTAGCGGGAGGGTCCACGGGGTTTTACAATGAGCAGTTCTTC. The chain has TRBV20-1 and TRBJ2-1; TRBD2 aligns across 12 bases. V was clipped by 7 bases and J by 4 bases; unmatched bases: 14. The CDR3 has 17 residues. Germline CDR1 DFQATT, CDR2 SNEGSKA (reference sequence).

In this sample, this clonotype turned up many times. The rearrangement joins TRBV10-3 to TRBJ2-7; D perhaps matches TRBD1 (6 bases). CDR3 length: 14 residues. With 0 bases removed from V and 3 bases from J, the gap between germline ends came to 9 bases. Germline CDR1 ENHRY, CDR2 SYGVKD. Here the CDR3 reads CAISESFRGYEQYF. The CDR3 region has the DNA TGTGCCATCAGTGAGTCGTTCAGGGGCTACGAGCAGTACTTC.

This clonotype was seen more than once but under ten times. The chain combines TRBV11-2 with TRBJ2-3; TRBD2 matches at 9 bases. CDR3 length equals 15 residues. Trimming cost V 5 bases and J 0 bases; bases outside gene matches: 3. CDR1 and CDR2 (germline): SGHAT, FQNNGV. The CDR3 DNA reads as TGTGCCAGCAGCCGCGGGAGGGCTAGCACAGATACGCAGTATTTT. This sequence encodes CASSRGRASTDTQYF.

The chain has TRBV29-1 and TRBJ2-7; tentatively, D is TRBD2 (7 bases). CDR1 SQVTM and CDR2 ANQGSEA come from the germline V gene. The CDR3 is 15 residues long. Trimming removed 1 base at V and 6 bases at J, with 19 bases between. The CDR3 loop reads CSVEVRENRGAEQYF. In DNA, the CDR3 is TGCAGCGTTGAAGTTAGGGAGAACCGGGGGGCCGAGCAGTACTTC.

This sequence joins TRBV6-5 and TRBJ1-2; D remains ambiguous. The V end was cut by 7 bases, the J end by 1 base, with 16 bases between. This CDR3 is built from 15 residues. In germline, CDR1 is MNHEY, CDR2 SVGAGI. CDR3 region: CASILDLGVNYGYTF. CDR3 sequence (DNA): TGTGCCAGCATCCTGGACCTGGGCGTTAACTATGGCTACACCTTC.

Note on this clonotype: A much larger clone differs from this one at a single base, so this may be a read error. This chain connects TRBV20-1 to TRBJ2-5, with D uncertain. The CDR3 runs 12 residues. Germline V CDR1 and CDR2: DFQATT, SNEGSKA (reference sequence). V lost 0 bases to trimming and J lost 1 base, with 3 bases between them. CDR3 DNA sequence: TGCAGTGCTAGAGAGGTCCAAGAGACCCAGTACTTC. Residues: CSAREVQETQYF.

This clonotype has just a few counts. The chain employs TRBV12-5 and TRBJ2-2, with D perhaps TRBD2 (5 bases). In germline, CDR1 is LGHNT, CDR2 FRNRAP. This CDR3 has 19 amino acids. Trimming left V 1 base short and J 4 bases short, with 22 bases between. The CDR3 loop reads CASGLAGLNARVGTGELFF. The CDR3 DNA sequence: TGTGCTAGTGGTTTGGCGGGGTTAAACGCTCGAGTAGGCACCGGGGAGCTGTTTTTT.

The rearrangement links TRBV30 to TRBJ2-2; 15 nucleotides agree with TRBD2. The J segment lost 4 bases and the V segment lost 4 bases, leaving 7 bases of the junction unmatched. CDR1 and CDR2 (germline): GTSNPN, SVGIG (reference sequence). The CDR3 loop spans 17 amino acids. The CDR3: CAWIGTSGRWGTGELFF. CDR3 nucleotide sequence: TGTGCCTGGATTGGGACTAGCGGGAGGTGGGGCACCGGGGAGCTGTTTTTT.

In this sample, this clonotype turned up many times. This chain joins TRBV6-2 or TRBV6-3 and TRBJ2-1, with 10 positions matching TRBD2. The CDR3 extends over 16 amino acids. V trimming: 8 bases; J trimming: 4 bases; junction bases outside the gene matches: 11. Germline values: CDR1 MNHEY, CDR2 SVGEGT. CDR3 in DNA: TGTGCCAGCCGAACGACCGGGACTAGCGTATACAATGAGCAGTTCTTC. Translated: CASRTTGTSVYNEQFF.

This clonotype appeared a few times. V gene TRBV5-1 combines with J gene TRBJ2-1, with D perhaps matching TRBD1 (5 bases). V shed 3 bases and J shed 2 bases, with 15 bases lying between them. Germline values: CDR1 SGHRS, CDR2 YFSETQ. This CDR3 is 16 amino acids long. The chain's CDR3 is CASSSPPGSTYNEQFF. CDR3 in DNA: TGCGCCAGCAGCTCGCCCCCAGGGTCAACCTACAATGAGCAGTTCTTC.

The J gene is TRBJ1-1, the V gene TRBV3-1, with D unresolved. This CDR3 has 14 residues. Germline loops: CDR1 LGHDT, CDR2 YNNKEL (reference sequence). V lost 1 base to trimming and J lost 5 bases, with 11 bases between them. CDR3: CASSQVFARTEAFF. CDR3 DNA: TGTGCCAGCAGCCAAGTCTTCGCGAGAACTGAAGCTTTCTTT.

This clonotype was detected a few times. The CDR3 is CASSPRGVNLYNEQFF. The CDR3 DNA sequence: TGTGCCAGCAGCCCCAGGGGGGTGAACTTATACAATGAGCAGTTCTTC. V and J are TRBV7-6 and TRBJ2-1, with D perhaps matching TRBD1 (7 bases). CDR3 length equals 16 residues. Germline V gene data show CDR1 as SGHVS and CDR2 as FNYEAQ. V shed 5 bases and J shed 4 bases, with 18 bases lying between them.